The clone carrying this T cell receptor (beta chain) occurred many times. Germline V lookup: CDR1 PRHDT, CDR2 FYEKMQ (reference sequence). The CDR3 loop spans 14 amino acids. V lost 8 bases and J lost 2, with 16 bases in between. MiXCR, run by TCRdb on the reads, gives a single entry per CDR3 protein. The sample lists approximately 630,000 distinct CDR3 sequences; 24% were seen once. This sample was taken from a study of T cell repertoires in cytomegalovirus infection. This sequence was found in a human donor in good health (CMV status not recorded). Some clones in this sample may be carry-over from other donors' samples. The J gene is TRBJ2-7, the V gene TRBV13, with a tentative D call TRBD2 (5 bases). Sequenced sample: CD8+ T cells from PBMCs. CDR3 amino acids: CASAAGRGAYEQYF. The CDR3 DNA reads as TGTGCCAGCGCCGCGGGTCGTGGGGCCTACGAGCAGTACTTC.